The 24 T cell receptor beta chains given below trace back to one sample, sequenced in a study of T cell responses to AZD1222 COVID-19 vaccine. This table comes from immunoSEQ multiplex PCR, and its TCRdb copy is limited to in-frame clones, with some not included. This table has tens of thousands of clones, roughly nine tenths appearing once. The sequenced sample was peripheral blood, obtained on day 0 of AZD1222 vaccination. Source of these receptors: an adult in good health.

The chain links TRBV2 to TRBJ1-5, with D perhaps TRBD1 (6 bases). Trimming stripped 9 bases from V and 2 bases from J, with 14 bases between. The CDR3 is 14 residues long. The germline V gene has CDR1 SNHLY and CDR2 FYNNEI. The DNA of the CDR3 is TGTGCCAGTGGGACAAGGGCTGGCAATCAGCCCCAGCATTTT. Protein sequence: CASGTRAGNQPQHF.

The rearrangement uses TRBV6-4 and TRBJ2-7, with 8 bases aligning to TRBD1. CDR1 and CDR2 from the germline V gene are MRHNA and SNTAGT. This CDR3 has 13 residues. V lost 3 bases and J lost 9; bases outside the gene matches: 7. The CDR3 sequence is CASSETGGAMQYF. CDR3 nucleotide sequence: TGTGCCAGCAGTGAAACAGGGGGAGCGATGCAGTACTTC.

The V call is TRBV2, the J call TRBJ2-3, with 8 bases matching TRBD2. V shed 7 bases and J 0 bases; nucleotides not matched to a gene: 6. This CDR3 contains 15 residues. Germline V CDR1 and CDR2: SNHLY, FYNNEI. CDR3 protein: CASKKIAGSTDTQYF. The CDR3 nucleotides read TGTGCCAGCAAGAAAATAGCGGGAAGCACAGATACGCAGTATTTT.

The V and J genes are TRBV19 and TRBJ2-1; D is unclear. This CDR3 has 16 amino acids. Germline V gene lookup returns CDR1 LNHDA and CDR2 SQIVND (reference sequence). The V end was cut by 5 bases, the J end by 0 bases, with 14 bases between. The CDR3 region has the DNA TGTGCCAGTAGTCAGATTGATCAAAGCTCCTACAATGAGCAGTTCTTC. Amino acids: CASSQIDQSSYNEQFF. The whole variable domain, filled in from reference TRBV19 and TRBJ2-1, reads DGGITQSPKYLFRKEGQNVTLSCEQNLNHDAMYWYRQDPGQGLRLIYYSQIVNDFQKGDIAEGYSVSREKKESFPLTVTSAQKNPTAFYLCASSQIDQSSYNEQFFGPGTRLTVL.

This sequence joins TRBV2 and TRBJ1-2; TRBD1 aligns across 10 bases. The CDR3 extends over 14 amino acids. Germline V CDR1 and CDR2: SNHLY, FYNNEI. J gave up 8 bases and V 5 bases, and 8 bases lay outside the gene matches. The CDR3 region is CASSMTGGAEGYTF. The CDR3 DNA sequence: TGTGCCAGCAGTATGACAGGGGGCGCGGAGGGCTACACCTTC.

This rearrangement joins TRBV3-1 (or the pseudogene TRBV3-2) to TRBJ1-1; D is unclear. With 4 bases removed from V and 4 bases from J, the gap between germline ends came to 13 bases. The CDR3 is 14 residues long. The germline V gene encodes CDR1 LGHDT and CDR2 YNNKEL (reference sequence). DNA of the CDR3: TGTGCCAGCAGCCGACCTGGTTGGGGCACTGAAGCTTTCTTT. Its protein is CASSRPGWGTEAFF.

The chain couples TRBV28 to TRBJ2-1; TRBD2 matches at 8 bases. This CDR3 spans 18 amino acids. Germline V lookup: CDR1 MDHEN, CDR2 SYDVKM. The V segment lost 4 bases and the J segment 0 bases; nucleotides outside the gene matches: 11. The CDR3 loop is CASSSPAAGVSSYNEQFF. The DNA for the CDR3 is TGTGCCAGCAGTTCTCCGGCAGCGGGAGTCAGCTCCTACAATGAGCAGTTCTTC.

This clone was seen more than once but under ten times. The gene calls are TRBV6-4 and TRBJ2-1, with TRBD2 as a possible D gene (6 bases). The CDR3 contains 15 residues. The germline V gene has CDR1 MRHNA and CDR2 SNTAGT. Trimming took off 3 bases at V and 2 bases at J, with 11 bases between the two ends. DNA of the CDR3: TGTGCCAGCAGTGATCATCCGGGAGCCTACAATGAGCAGTTCTTC. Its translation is CASSDHPGAYNEQFF.

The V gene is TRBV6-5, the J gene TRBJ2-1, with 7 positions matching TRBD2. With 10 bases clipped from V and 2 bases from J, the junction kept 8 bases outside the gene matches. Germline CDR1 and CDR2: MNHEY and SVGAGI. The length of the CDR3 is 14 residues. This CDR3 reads CATRTGTTYNEQFF. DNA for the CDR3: TGTGCCACCCGAACGGGGACTACCTACAATGAGCAGTTCTTC.

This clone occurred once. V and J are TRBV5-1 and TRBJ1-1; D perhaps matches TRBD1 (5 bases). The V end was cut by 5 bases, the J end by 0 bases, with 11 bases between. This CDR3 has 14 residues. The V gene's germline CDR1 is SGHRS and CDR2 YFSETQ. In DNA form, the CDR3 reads TGCGCCAGCAGGTCTGGGACGTTGAACACTGAAGCTTTCTTT. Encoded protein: CASRSGTLNTEAFF.

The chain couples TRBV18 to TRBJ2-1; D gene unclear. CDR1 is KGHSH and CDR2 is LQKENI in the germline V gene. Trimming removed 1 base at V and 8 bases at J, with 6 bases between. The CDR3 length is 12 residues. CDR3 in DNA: TGTGCCAGCTCACCACGGTTGCATGAGCAGTTCTTC. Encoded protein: CASSPRLHEQFF.

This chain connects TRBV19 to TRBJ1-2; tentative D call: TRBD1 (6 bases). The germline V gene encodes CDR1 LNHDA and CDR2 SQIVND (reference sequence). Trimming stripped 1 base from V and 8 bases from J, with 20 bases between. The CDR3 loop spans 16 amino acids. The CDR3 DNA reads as TGTGCCAGTAGTATAGGACGGACAGCAAATTCGGACGGCTACACCTTC. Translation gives CASSIGRTANSDGYTF.

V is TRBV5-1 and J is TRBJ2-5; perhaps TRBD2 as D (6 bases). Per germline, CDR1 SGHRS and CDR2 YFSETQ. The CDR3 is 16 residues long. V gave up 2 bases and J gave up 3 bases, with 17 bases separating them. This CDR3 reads CASSFTFGTAKETQYF. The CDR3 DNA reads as TGCGCCAGCAGCTTCACCTTTGGGACTGCTAAAGAGACCCAGTACTTC. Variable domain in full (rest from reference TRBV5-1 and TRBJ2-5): KAGVTQTPRYLIKTRGQQVTLSCSPISGHRSVSWYQQTPGQGLQFLFEYFSETQRNKGNFPGRFSGRQFSNSRSEMNVSTLELGDSALYLCASSFTFGTAKETQYFGPGTRLLVL.

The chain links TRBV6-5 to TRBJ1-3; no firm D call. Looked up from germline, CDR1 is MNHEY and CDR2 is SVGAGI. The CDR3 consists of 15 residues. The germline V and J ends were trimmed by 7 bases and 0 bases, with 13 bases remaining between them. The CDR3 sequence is CASTYQSNSGNTIYF. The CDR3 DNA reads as TGTGCCAGCACCTATCAGTCCAACTCTGGAAACACCATATATTTT.

CDR3 region: CASSPDTDTQYF. The CDR3 DNA reads TGTGCCAGCAGTCCGGACACAGATACGCAGTATTTT. The V and J genes are TRBV27 and TRBJ2-3; no reliable D call. Germline V gene data show CDR1 as MNHEY and CDR2 as SMNVEV (reference sequence). The CDR3 has 12 amino acids. Trimming left V 5 bases short and J 2 bases short, with 5 bases between.

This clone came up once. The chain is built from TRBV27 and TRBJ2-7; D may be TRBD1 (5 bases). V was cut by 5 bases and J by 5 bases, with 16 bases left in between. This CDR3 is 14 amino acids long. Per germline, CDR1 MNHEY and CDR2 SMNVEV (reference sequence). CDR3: CASSPRLTGDEQYF. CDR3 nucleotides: TGTGCCAGCAGTCCCCGACTTACAGGAGACGAGCAGTACTTC.

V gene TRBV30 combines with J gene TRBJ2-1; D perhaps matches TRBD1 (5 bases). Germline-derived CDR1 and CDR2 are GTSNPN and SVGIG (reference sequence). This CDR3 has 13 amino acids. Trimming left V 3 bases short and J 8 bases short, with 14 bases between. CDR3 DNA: TGTGCCTGGAGGGGTACAGGAGTGCATGAGCAGTTCTTC. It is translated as CAWRGTGVHEQFF.

The CDR3 nucleotides read TGCGCCAGCAGCCAAGACTCCTCGGGAGTCCGCACAGATACGCAGTATTTT. Protein: CASSQDSSGVRTDTQYF. The chain has TRBV4-1 and TRBJ2-3; TRBD2 might be the D (6 bases). Per the germline V gene, CDR1 is MGHRA and CDR2 is YSYEKL. The V end was cut by 0 bases, the J end by 1 base, with 14 bases between. There are 17 residues in the CDR3.

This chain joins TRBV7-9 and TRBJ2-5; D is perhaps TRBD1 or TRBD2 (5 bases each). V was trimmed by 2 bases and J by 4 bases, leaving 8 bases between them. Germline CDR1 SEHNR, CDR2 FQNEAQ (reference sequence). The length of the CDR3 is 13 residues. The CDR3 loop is CASSLPGTETQYF. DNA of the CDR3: TGTGCCAGCAGCTTACCCGGGACAGAGACCCAGTACTTC.

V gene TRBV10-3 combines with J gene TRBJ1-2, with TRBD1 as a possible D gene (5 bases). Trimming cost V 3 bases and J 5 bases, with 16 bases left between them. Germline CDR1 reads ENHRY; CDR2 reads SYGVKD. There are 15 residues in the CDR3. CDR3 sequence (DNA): TGTGCCATCAGTGACGGGGACGCCTTGTGGTATGGCTACACCTTC. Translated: CAISDGDALWYGYTF.

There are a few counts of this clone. CDR3 loop: CASSRDNQPQHF. The CDR3 bases are TGTGCCAGCAGCCGCGATAATCAGCCCCAGCATTTT. The chain has TRBV7-9 and TRBJ1-5; unclear D gene. CDR1 is SEHNR, CDR2 FQNEAQ, per germline (reference sequence). The V end lost 5 bases, the J end lost 4 bases, and 6 bases lay between the germline ends. CDR3 length equals 12 residues.

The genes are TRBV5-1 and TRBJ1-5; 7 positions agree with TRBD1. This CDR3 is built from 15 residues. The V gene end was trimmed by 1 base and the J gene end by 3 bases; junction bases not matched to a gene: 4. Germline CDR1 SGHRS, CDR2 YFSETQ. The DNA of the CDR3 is TGCGCCAGCAGCTTGTCGGGACAGTACAATCAGCCCCAGCATTTT. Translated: CASSLSGQYNQPQHF.

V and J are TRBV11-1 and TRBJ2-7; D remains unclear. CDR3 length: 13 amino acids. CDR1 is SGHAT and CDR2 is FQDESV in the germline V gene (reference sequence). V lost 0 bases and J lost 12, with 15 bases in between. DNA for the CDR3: TGTGCCAGCAGCTTAGCCGGGCCCCTGCGATCGTACTTC. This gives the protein CASSLAGPLRSYF.

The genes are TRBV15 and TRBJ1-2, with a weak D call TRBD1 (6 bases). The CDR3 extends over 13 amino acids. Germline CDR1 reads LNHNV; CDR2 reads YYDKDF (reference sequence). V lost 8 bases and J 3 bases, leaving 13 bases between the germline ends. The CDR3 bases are TGTGCCACCTCAGGGGAGTCCGACTATGGCTACACCTTC. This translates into CATSGESDYGYTF.